The clone carrying this T cell receptor (beta chain) has more than one count but fewer than ten. Its antigen is not identified. This record comes from a study of neoadjuvant nivolumab and ipilimumab in lung cancer. Study at large: Patients got nivolumab 3 mg/kg on days 1, 15 and 29; combination added ipilimumab 1 mg/kg day 1.

General study findings and limits: Pathologic regression was not significantly tied to TCR clonality.

Method: immunoSEQ multiplex PCR; TCRdb's copy keeps in-frame clones and lacks some. The sample lists roughly 20,000 clones; 82% were seen once. This clonotype was sampled from an adult with non-small cell lung cancer. This specimen was peripheral blood, taken before neoadjuvant nivolumab, alone or with ipilimumab.

CDR3 region: CASRRETDTGELFF. The DNA of the CDR3 is TGCGCCAGCAGACGGGAGACTGACACCGGGGAGCTGTTTTTT. This rearrangement joins TRBV5-1 to TRBJ2-2, with D maybe TRBD2 (6 bases). The CDR3 is 14 residues long. V was cut by 5 bases and J by 3 bases, with 11 bases left in between. Germline lookup yields CDR1 SGHRS and CDR2 YFSETQ.